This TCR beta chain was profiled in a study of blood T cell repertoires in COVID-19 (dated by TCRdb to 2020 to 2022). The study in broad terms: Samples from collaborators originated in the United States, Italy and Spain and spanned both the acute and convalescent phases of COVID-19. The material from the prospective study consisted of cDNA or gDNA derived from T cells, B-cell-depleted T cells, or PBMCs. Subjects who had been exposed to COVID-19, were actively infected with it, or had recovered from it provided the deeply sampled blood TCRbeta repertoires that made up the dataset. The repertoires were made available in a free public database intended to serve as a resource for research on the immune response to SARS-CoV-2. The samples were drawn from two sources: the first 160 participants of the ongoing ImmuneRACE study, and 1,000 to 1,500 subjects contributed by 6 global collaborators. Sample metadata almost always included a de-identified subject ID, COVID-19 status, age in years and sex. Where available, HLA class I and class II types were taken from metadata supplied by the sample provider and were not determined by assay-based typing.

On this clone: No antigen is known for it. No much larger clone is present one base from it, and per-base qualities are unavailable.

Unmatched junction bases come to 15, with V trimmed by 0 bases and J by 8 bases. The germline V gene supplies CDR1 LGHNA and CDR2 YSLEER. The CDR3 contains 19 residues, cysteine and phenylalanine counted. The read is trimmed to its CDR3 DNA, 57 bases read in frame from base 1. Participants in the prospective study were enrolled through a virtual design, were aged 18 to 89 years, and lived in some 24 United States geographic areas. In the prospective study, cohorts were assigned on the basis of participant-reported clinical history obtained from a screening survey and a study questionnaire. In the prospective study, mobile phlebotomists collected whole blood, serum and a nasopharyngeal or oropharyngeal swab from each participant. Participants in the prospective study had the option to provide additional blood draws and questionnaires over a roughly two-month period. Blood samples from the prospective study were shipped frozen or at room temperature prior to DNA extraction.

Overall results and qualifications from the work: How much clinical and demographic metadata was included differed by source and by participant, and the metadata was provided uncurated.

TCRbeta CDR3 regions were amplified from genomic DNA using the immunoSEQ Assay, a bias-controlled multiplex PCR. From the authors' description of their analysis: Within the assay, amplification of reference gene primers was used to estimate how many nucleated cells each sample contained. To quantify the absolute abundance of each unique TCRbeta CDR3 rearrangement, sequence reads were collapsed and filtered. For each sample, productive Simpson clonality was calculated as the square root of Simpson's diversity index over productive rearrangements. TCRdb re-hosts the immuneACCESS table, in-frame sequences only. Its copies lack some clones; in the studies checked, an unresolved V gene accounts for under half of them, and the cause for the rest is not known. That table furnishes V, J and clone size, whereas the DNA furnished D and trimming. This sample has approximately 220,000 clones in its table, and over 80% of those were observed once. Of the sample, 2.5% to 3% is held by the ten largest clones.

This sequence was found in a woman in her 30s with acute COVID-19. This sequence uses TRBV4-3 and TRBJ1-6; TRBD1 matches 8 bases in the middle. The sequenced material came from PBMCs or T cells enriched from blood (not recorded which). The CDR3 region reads CASSQEGLRGRERDSPLHF. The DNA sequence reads TGCGCCAGCAGCCAAGAGGGCCTCAGGGGGCGAGAGAGGGATTCACCCCTCCACTTT.